The rows below give T cell receptor beta chains drawn from one sample of a study of neoadjuvant anti-PD-1 for oral cavity cancer. Generated by immunoSEQ multiplex PCR, the TCRdb table keeps only in-frame clones and is missing some. The sample comprises about 72,000 clones, around four fifths of which are singletons, and less than 4% rests with the top ten. Sample: PBMCs, taken before nivolumab (anti-PD-1) treatment. These receptors all stem from a person between 40 and 85 years old with oral cavity squamous cell carcinoma. CDR3s include the opening cysteine and the closing phenylalanine or tryptophan. A D gene is named only where the DNA matches it firmly.

length: 15
V: TRBV5-4
J: TRBJ2-2
D: TRBD1
CDR3: CASSVGTGYTGELFF
DNA: TGTGCCAGCAGCGTAGGGACAGGATACACCGGGGAGCTGTTTTTT

length: 15
V: TRBV28
J: TRBJ1-5
D: .
CDR3: CASSLAGFSNQPQHF
DNA: TGTGCCAGCAGTTTAGCGGGTTTTAGCAATCAGCCCCAGCATTTT

length: 16
V: TRBV5-1
J: TRBJ1-4
D: TRBD1
CDR3: CASSEGQSATNEKLFF
DNA: TGCGCCAGCAGCGAGGGACAGAGTGCAACTAATGAAAAACTGTTTTTT

length: 16
V: TRBV18
J: TRBJ2-5
D: TRBD1
CDR3: CASSPTGGRVKETQYF
DNA: TGTGCCAGCTCGCCGACAGGGGGTCGGGTTAAAGAGACCCAGTACTTC

length: 16
V: TRBV19
J: TRBJ2-5
D: .
CDR3: CASSIAVTSSQETQYF
DNA: TGTGCCAGTAGTATAGCAGTTACTAGTTCCCAAGAGACCCAGTACTTC

length: 14
V: TRBV27
J: TRBJ2-3
D: TRBD2
CDR3: CASWSGSGTDTQYF
DNA: TGTGCCAGTTGGAGCGGGAGTGGAACAGATACGCAGTATTTT

length: 15
V: TRBV7-9
J: TRBJ2-7
D: TRBD2
CDR3: CASSLVAGDTYEQYF
DNA: TGTGCCAGCAGCTTAGTAGCGGGAGACACCTACGAGCAGTACTTC

length: 15
V: TRBV25-1
J: TRBJ1-2
D: TRBD1
CDR3: CASSESVQGAGGYTF
DNA: TGTGCCAGCAGTGAATCGGTACAGGGGGCGGGAGGCTACACCTTC

length: 16
V: TRBV5-1
J: TRBJ2-1
D: .
CDR3: CASSLSYPSSYNEQFF
DNA: TGCGCCAGCAGCTTATCTTATCCAAGCTCCTACAATGAGCAGTTCTTC

length: 15
V: TRBV4-1
J: TRBJ2-7
D: TRBD2
CDR3: CASSQPAGGSYEQYF
DNA: TGCGCCAGCAGCCAACCCGCGGGGGGATCGTACGAGCAGTACTTC

length: 13
V: TRBV7-9
J: TRBJ1-5
D: .
CDR3: CASDIGRDQPQHF
DNA: TGTGCCAGCGACATAGGGCGGGATCAGCCCCAGCATTTT

length: 13
V: TRBV19
J: TRBJ1-3
D: .
CDR3: CATHHPSGNTIYF
DNA: TGTGCCACTCATCATCCCTCTGGAAACACCATATATTTT

length: 15
V: TRBV18
J: TRBJ1-1
D: .
CDR3: CASSPPPATDPEAFF
DNA: TGTGCCAGCTCACCACCCCCGGCCACGGACCCTGAAGCTTTCTTT

length: 17
V: TRBV19
J: TRBJ1-5
D: .
CDR3: CASSISRAGIYNQPQHF
DNA: TGTGCCAGTAGTATATCGAGGGCAGGAATTTACAATCAGCCCCAGCATTTT

length: 14
V: TRBV2
J: TRBJ2-1
D: TRBD2
CDR3: CASSQTRRGEEQFF
DNA: TGTGCCAGCAGTCAAACGCGTCGGGGGGAAGAGCAGTTCTTC

length: 16
V: TRBV13
J: TRBJ1-3
D: .
CDR3: CASSHYMPISGNTIYF
DNA: TGTGCCAGCAGCCATTACATGCCGATCTCTGGAAACACCATATATTTT

length: 14
V: TRBV5-1
J: TRBJ2-3
D: TRBD2
CDR3: CASSTGLAADTQYF
DNA: TGCGCCAGCAGCACGGGACTAGCAGCAGATACGCAGTATTTT

length: 17
V: TRBV28
J: TRBJ2-7
D: TRBD1
CDR3: CASSLQGTGVYSYEQYF
DNA: TGTGCCAGCAGTTTACAGGGGACAGGGGTTTATTCCTACGAGCAGTACTTC

length: 15
V: TRBV2
J: TRBJ1-2
D: TRBD1
CDR3: CASSAAGQSYGGYTF
DNA: TGTGCCAGCAGCGCAGCGGGACAGTCGTACGGTGGCTACACCTTC

length: 16
V: TRBV4-1
J: TRBJ2-1
D: TRBD2
CDR3: CASSQGQAGGFNEQFF
DNA: TGCGCCAGCAGCCAAGGGCAAGCGGGGGGCTTTAATGAGCAGTTCTTC

length: 15
V: TRBV28
J: TRBJ1-2
D: TRBD1
CDR3: CASSTTGGANYGYTF
DNA: TGTGCCAGCAGTACTACAGGGGGCGCCAACTATGGCTACACCTTC

length: 16
V: TRBV4-1
J: TRBJ2-7
D: .
CDR3: CASSQHQGTTPYEQYF
DNA: TGCGCCAGCAGCCAACATCAAGGGACAACTCCCTACGAGCAGTACTTC

length: 13
V: TRBV4-2
J: TRBJ2-1
D: .
CDR3: CASSQGAYNEQFF
DNA: TGTGCCAGCAGCCAAGGCGCTTACAATGAGCAGTTCTTC

length: 15
V: TRBV5-1
J: TRBJ2-3
D: .
CDR3: CASSLGGTPTDTQYF
DNA: TGCGCCAGCAGCTTAGGTGGGACTCCCACAGATACGCAGTATTTT

length: 10
V: TRBV7-3
J: TRBJ2-7
D: .
CDR3: CASSRHEQYF
DNA: TGTGCCAGCAGCAGACACGAGCAGTACTTC

length: 15
V: TRBV6-5
J: TRBJ1-1
D: TRBD1
CDR3: CASSYSRQGDTEAFF
DNA: TGTGCCAGCAGTTACTCGCGACAGGGTGACACTGAAGCTTTCTTT

length: 14
V: TRBV7-9
J: TRBJ1-2
D: .
CDR3: CASSLVGQSYGYTF
DNA: TGTGCCAGCAGCTTAGTAGGACAGAGCTATGGCTACACCTTC

length: 15
V: TRBV5-1
J: TRBJ2-1
D: TRBD2
CDR3: CASSLDGTSSNEQFF
DNA: TGCGCCAGCAGCTTGGATGGGACTAGCAGTAATGAGCAGTTCTTC

length: 15
V: TRBV7-8
J: TRBJ1-1
D: TRBD1
CDR3: CASSPRTGSWAEAFF
DNA: TGTGCCAGCAGCCCCCGGACAGGGTCATGGGCTGAAGCTTTCTTT

length: 18
V: TRBV13
J: TRBJ2-6
D: .
CDR3: CASSLRRGTPSGANVLTF
DNA: TGTGCCAGCAGCTTAAGAAGGGGTACCCCATCTGGGGCCAACGTCCTGACTTTC

length: 14
V: TRBV9
J: TRBJ1-1
D: .
CDR3: CASSLTGPSTEAFF
DNA: TGTGCCAGCAGCCTTACAGGGCCCAGCACTGAAGCTTTCTTT

length: 14
V: TRBV19
J: TRBJ2-2
D: TRBD1
CDR3: CAGRDRGLRGELFF
DNA: TGTGCCGGCCGGGACAGGGGCTTGAGGGGGGAGCTGTTTTTT

length: 12
V: TRBV25-1
J: TRBJ2-5
D: .
CDR3: CASSVNQETQYF
DNA: TGTGCCAGCAGTGTAAACCAAGAGACCCAGTACTTC

length: 15
V: TRBV5-6
J: TRBJ2-6
D: .
CDR3: CASSFGGTGANVLTF
DNA: TGTGCCAGCAGCTTCGGGGGTACTGGGGCCAACGTCCTGACTTTC